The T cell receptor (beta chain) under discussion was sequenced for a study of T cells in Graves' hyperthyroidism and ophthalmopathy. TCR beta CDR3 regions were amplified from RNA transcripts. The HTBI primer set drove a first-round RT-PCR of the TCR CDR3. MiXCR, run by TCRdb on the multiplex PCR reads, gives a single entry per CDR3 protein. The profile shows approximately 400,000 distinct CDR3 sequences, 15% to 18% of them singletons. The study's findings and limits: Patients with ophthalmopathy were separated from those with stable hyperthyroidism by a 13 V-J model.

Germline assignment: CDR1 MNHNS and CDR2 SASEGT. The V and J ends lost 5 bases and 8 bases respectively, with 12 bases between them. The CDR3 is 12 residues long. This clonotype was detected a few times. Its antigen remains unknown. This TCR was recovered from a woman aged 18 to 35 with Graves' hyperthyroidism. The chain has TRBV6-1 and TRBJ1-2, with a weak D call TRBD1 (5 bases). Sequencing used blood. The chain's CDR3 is CASSPRGEGYTF. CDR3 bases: TGTGCCAGCAGTCCAAGAGGGGAGGGCTACACCTTC.